One sample yielded the 22 T cell receptor beta chains listed below, sequenced in a study of tumor-infiltrating lymphocytes in primary liver carcinoma. cDNA specific to TCR beta was made from about 550 ng of total RNA, with a constant-region primer employed for priming. The TCR beta library was amplified through three nested multiplex PCR rounds in a modified ARM-PCR procedure. The two initial PCR rounds, nine to eleven cycles each, used TRBV1-TRBV30 forward and C-beta reverse primers. TCRdb reprocessed the multiplex PCR reads with MiXCR, giving one entry per CDR3 protein. The repertoire includes about 330,000 distinct CDR3 sequences, about 61% of them detected once, and about 6.5% sits in the top ten. The study extracted blood RNA from unsorted whole blood and also extracted germline DNA. The sample comprised peripheral blood. Receptors originate from a man in his forties with primary liver carcinoma and hepatitis B virus infection.

The chain has TRBV6-5 and TRBJ2-7; possibly TRBD2 for D (6 bases). With 7 bases removed from V and 9 bases from J, the gap between germline ends came to 22 bases. Germline CDR1 and CDR2: MNHEY and SVGAGI. The CDR3 is 14 residues long. The CDR3 coding sequence is TGTGCCAGCACAAAGGGTACTAGCCCTGGCGGGCAGTACTTC. Its protein product is CASTKGTSPGGQYF.

This clonotype was detected many times. The J gene is TRBJ2-5, the V gene TRBV6-5; TRBD2 matches at 10 bases. The CDR3 consists of 19 residues. V lost 2 bases and J lost 5; bases outside the gene matches: 17. Germline assignment: CDR1 MNHEY and CDR2 SVGAGI. The DNA for the CDR3 is TGTGCCAGCAGTTACCTTGGTCCCCTAGCGGGAGTGGTGAGTGAGACCCAGTACTTC. Protein product: CASSYLGPLAGVVSETQYF.

At least ten counts were recorded for this clonotype. The chain links TRBV11-3 to TRBJ2-2; tentative D call: TRBD1 (6 bases). Germline lookup yields CDR1 SGHNT and CDR2 YENEEA. The CDR3 totals 14 residues. Trimming took off 5 bases at V and 5 bases at J, with 12 bases between the two ends. The CDR3: CASSRGGGTGELFF. The DNA for the CDR3 is TGTGCCAGCAGCCGTGGGGGCGGAACCGGGGAGCTGTTTTTT. Full variable domain (remainder filled in from reference TRBV11-3 and TRBJ2-2): EAGVVQSPRYKIIEKKQPVAFWCNPISGHNTLYWYLQNLGQGPELLIRYENEEAVDDSQLPKDRFSAERLKGVDSTLKIQPAELGDSAVYLCASSRGGGTGELFFGEGSRLTVL.

Turning to this clonotype: Mismatch with germline at one junction end may stem from a read error. V and J are TRBV12-3 or TRBV12-4 and TRBJ2-7, with D possibly being TRBD1 or TRBD2 (5 bases each). The CDR3 has 14 amino acids. CDR3 loop: CPSSFGDPSMEHYF. In nucleotides, the CDR3 is TGTCCCAGCAGTTTTGGGGACCCTTCGATGGAGCACTACTTC.

Turning to this clonotype: Sequence at one end of the junction differs from germline and may be a read error. CDR3 protein: CTSSQLPQGLEGEAFF. The CDR3 coding sequence is TGCACCAGCAGTCAATTACCCCAGGGGTTAGAAGGTGAAGCTTTCTTT. The V and J genes are TRBV5-1 and TRBJ1-1, with D possibly being TRBD1 (6 bases). Germline V gives CDR1 SGHRS, CDR2 YFSETQ. The CDR3 totals 16 residues.

The sample holds many counts of this clonotype. The chain employs TRBV6-6 and TRBJ1-5; D unresolved. Deletions cut 4 bases from V and 6 bases from J, with 13 bases between. CDR3 length equals 14 residues. Germline CDR1 MNHNY, CDR2 SVGAGI (reference sequence). CDR3 in amino acids: CASSSLGRAQPQHF. CDR3 DNA sequence: TGTGCCAGCAGTTCCCTCGGGAGGGCTCAGCCCCAGCATTTT.

This clonotype was seen only once. This chain joins TRBV11-2 and TRBJ1-1, with D perhaps matching TRBD1 (5 bases). The germline V gene encodes CDR1 SGHAT and CDR2 FQNNGV. Trimming took off 7 bases at V and 3 bases at J, with 12 bases between the two ends. This CDR3 comprises 13 residues. This chain's CDR3 is CASTFSRDTEAFF. Written as DNA, the CDR3 is TGTGCCAGCACCTTTAGCAGGGACACTGAAGCTTTCTTT.

This clonotype was seen ten or more times. The rearrangement links TRBV6-1 to TRBJ2-1, with 7 nucleotides matching TRBD2. In germline, CDR1 is MNHNS, CDR2 SASEGT. J was trimmed by 0 bases and V by 3 bases; bases with no gene match: 2. The CDR3 is 15 amino acids. CDR3 residues: CASSDRGSSYNEQFF. The DNA for the CDR3 is TGTGCCAGCAGTGATCGCGGGAGCTCCTACAATGAGCAGTTCTTC.

The rearrangement links TRBV11-2 to TRBJ2-5; D possibly corresponds to TRBD2 (5 bases). This CDR3 is 13 amino acids long. V lost 8 bases and J lost 1, with 11 bases in between. The germline CDR1 and CDR2 sequences are SGHAT and FQNNGV. The CDR3 bases are TGTGCCAGCGGCGTTGGACTCCAAGAGACCCAGTACTTC. Amino acids: CASGVGLQETQYF.

In the case of this clonotype: A much larger clonotype is one base distant, so this may be a read error. The genes are TRBV6-1 and TRBJ1-2; D possibly corresponds to TRBD1 (5 bases). Germline CDR1 MNHNS, CDR2 SASEGT. The CDR3 spans 10 residues. CDR3 in amino acids: CACREGLPTF. The CDR3 DNA is TGTGCCTGCAGGGAAGGGCTGCCCACCTTC.

As for this clonotype: Its ends do not fully match the called genes, so a read error is possible. The chain has TRBV11-2 and TRBJ1-2; maybe TRBD1 (6 bases). Per the germline V gene, CDR1 is SGHAT and CDR2 is FQNNGV. The CDR3 spans 14 residues. The chain's CDR3 is CASSLWTVNYDYTF. The CDR3 DNA sequence: TGTGCCAGCAGCTTATGGACAGTAAACTATGACTACACCTTC.

Points on this clonotype: An end of the junction differs from the germline gene, which may be a read error. The chain employs TRBV5-1 and TRBJ2-1; 9 bases line up with TRBD1. The CDR3 spans 15 residues. Germline V gene data show CDR1 as SGHRS and CDR2 as YFSETQ. CDR3 sequence (DNA): TGTGCCAGCAGCTTAGCCGGACAGGGGTACAATGAGCAGTTCTTC. It encodes CASSLAGQGYNEQFF.

This clonotype was seen a handful of times. The V call is TRBV7-9, the J call TRBJ2-7; D possibly uses TRBD1 or TRBD2 (6 bases each). With 0 bases removed from V and 5 bases from J, the gap between germline ends came to 11 bases. CDR1 is SEHNR and CDR2 is FQNEAQ in the germline V gene (reference sequence). The CDR3 extends over 14 amino acids. The CDR3 loop reads CASSLARGGNEQYF. CDR3 nucleotides: TGTGCCAGCAGCTTAGCCAGGGGAGGTAACGAGCAGTACTTC.

Worth noting for this clonotype: A read error may account for a junction end that differs from germline. The rearrangement uses TRBV4-2 and TRBJ2-3; D is unclear. Germline CDR1 reads LGHNA; CDR2 reads YNFKEQ. The CDR3 runs to 16 residues. The CDR3 DNA is TGTGCCGGCAGCCAGGAGACCGCTCCCCGGGTTGATAGGCAGTATTTT. Translation: CAGSQETAPRVDRQYF.

As to this clonotype: At one end the junction does not follow the germline gene, possibly because of a read error. J is TRBJ1-1 and V is TRBV5-6; D not resolved. The CDR3 loop spans 15 amino acids. Germline V gene lookup returns CDR1 SGHDT and CDR2 YYEEEE. The chain's CDR3 is CASSLAWPQNTEDFF. The CDR3 coding sequence is TGTGCCAGCAGCTTGGCCTGGCCGCAGAACACTGAAGATTTCTTT.

This clonotype was observed a few times. The genes are TRBV7-8 and TRBJ2-7, with 8 bases identical to TRBD2. Per the germline V gene, CDR1 is SGHVS and CDR2 is FQNEAQ. V was pared by 2 bases and J by 1 base, with 7 bases of the junction left unmatched. The CDR3 spans 16 residues. CDR3 bases: TGTGCCAGCAGCTTATCCGGACTAGCTGCTTCCTACGAGCAGTACTTC. Translation gives CASSLSGLAASYEQYF.

This clonotype has ten or more counts. The CDR3 loop is CAISDPAIRDGYNEQFF. CDR3 sequence (DNA): TGTGCCATCAGTGACCCCGCGATCCGGGACGGATACAATGAGCAGTTCTTC. V is TRBV10-3 and J is TRBJ2-1; tentatively, D is TRBD1 or TRBD2 (5 bases each). Trimming shortened V by 3 bases and J by 4 bases, and 19 bases separated the two germline ends. Germline V CDR1 and CDR2: ENHRY, SYGVKD. CDR3 size: 17 residues.

As for this clonotype: One end of the junction is discordant with germline, which a read error may explain. This sequence joins TRBV5-6 and TRBJ1-3; D is unresolved. The germline V gene has CDR1 SGHDT and CDR2 YYEEEE. The CDR3 contains 16 residues. This chain's CDR3 is CANSEIYRDSGNTIYF. Written as DNA, the CDR3 is TGTGCCAACAGCGAGATCTACAGAGACTCTGGGAACACCATATATTTT. The whole variable domain, filled in from reference TRBV5-6 and TRBJ1-3, reads DAGVTQSPTHLIKTRGQQVTLRCSPKSGHDTVSWYQQALGQGPQFIFQYYEEEERQRGNFPDRFSGHQFPNYSSELNVNALLLGDSALYLCANSEIYRDSGNTIYFGEGSWLTVV.

This clonotype was counted at least ten times. The J gene is TRBJ2-3, the V gene TRBV6-1; 10 bases map to TRBD1. CDR3 length: 16 amino acids. Trimming removed 4 bases from V and 5 bases from J; junction bases left unmatched: 9. Germline CDR1 reads MNHNS; CDR2 reads SASEGT. Here the CDR3 DNA reads TGTGCCAGCAGTGTCTCGGGACAGGGGAGTGGAGATACGCAGTATTTT. Translating it yields CASSVSGQGSGDTQYF.

This clonotype has a count of ten or more. The V and J genes are TRBV11-2 and TRBJ2-2; 7 bases match TRBD1. V was pared by 1 base and J by 6 bases, with 8 bases of the junction left unmatched. This CDR3 is built from 16 residues. Germline CDR1 SGHAT, CDR2 FQNNGV. CDR3 bases: TGTGCCAGCAGCTTAGCTGCAGGGCAGGGGGCCGGGGAGCTGTTTTTT. Amino acid sequence: CASSLAAGQGAGELFF.

The J gene is TRBJ2-3, the V gene TRBV11-2; D perhaps matches TRBD2 (5 bases). The CDR3 loop spans 16 amino acids. Germline lookup yields CDR1 SGHAT and CDR2 FQNNGV. V lost 5 bases and J 6 bases, leaving 21 bases between the germline ends. The CDR3 reads CASSVSGGLRGDTQYF. DNA for the CDR3: TGTGCCAGCAGCGTCTCTGGCGGACTCCGAGGTGATACGCAGTATTTT.

The gene calls are TRBV11-2 and TRBJ2-1; no clear D gene. The V end was cut by 0 bases, the J end by 8 bases, with 14 bases between. CDR3 length: 15 residues. Germline CDR1 is SGHAT and CDR2 is FQNNGV. The CDR3 loop reads CASSLDPQNYYEQFF. The CDR3 nucleotides are TGTGCCAGCAGCTTAGACCCACAGAATTACTATGAGCAGTTCTTC.